This T cell receptor beta chain was recorded in a study of cytomegalovirus exposure and HLA in healthy donors. Concerning this clone: Its antigen is as yet unknown.

The PCR had 60 Vbeta and 13 Jbeta primers. Measured with immunoSEQ multiplex PCR; TCRdb has only the in-frame clones, and not every one. The sample yields about 97,000 clones, 65% to 85% seen once. The CDR3 consists of 15 residues. Trimming shortened V by 6 bases and J by 4 bases, and 18 bases separated the two germline ends. Germline loops: CDR1 MNHEY, CDR2 SVGAGI. General study findings and limits: In a later analysis, 17,000 or so TCR beta sequences were associated with HLA alleles at 0.05 false discovery rate.

The V and J genes are TRBV6-5 and TRBJ1-2; TRBD1 is a possible D gene (6 bases). The sample comprised PBMCs. The sequence was collected from a man in his fifties in good health and CMV-seronegative. Written as DNA, the CDR3 is TGTGCCAGCAGCACCCGACCGGACAGCCCCTATGGCTACACCTTC. As protein: CASSTRPDSPYGYTF.